The source of this T cell receptor beta chain is a study of shared clonotypes between healthy human individuals. Whole-study findings and limits: Naive subsets typically showed greater estimated richness than memory subsets.

As concerns this clone: Antigen unknown.

This table comes from immunoSEQ multiplex PCR, and its TCRdb copy is limited to in-frame clones, with some not included. This sample has about 2.3 million clones, with under 95% found just once. Germline loops: CDR1 SGHKS, CDR2 YYEKEE (reference sequence). The V end was cut by 1 base, the J end by 8 bases, with 15 bases between. CDR3 length: 15 residues. The sequenced sample consisted of naive CD4+ T cells from PBMCs. Subset reported: CD45RA+ positively selected. This rearrangement joins TRBV5-5 to TRBJ1-4, with no clear D. This sequence was found in a man aged 18 to 29 in good health. Some clones in this sample may be carry-over from other donors' samples. The CDR3 region has the DNA TGTGCCAGCAGCTTGCTTATGCAGAGATGGGAAAAACTGTTTTTT. Protein: CASSLLMQRWEKLFF.